This paragraph reports one T cell receptor (beta chain). The data were produced by immunoSEQ multiplex PCR, yet TCRdb's version contains in-frame clones alone and is incomplete. The repertoire holds approximately 250,000 clones, with approximately 84% as singletons. This entry is derived from a study of blood T cell repertoires in COVID-19. Study as a whole: Sites across the United States, Italy and Spain contributed samples from acute and convalescent COVID-19.

The specimen sequenced was peripheral blood. The sequence was obtained from a man in his fifties or sixties with acute or convalescent COVID-19.

The CDR3 reads CATGTGASEKLFF. In DNA form, the CDR3 reads TGTGCCACGGGGACAGGGGCCAGTGAAAAACTGTTTTTT. The chain recombines TRBV15 with TRBJ1-4; 10 bases match TRBD1. CDR1 is LNHNV, CDR2 YYDKDF, per germline (reference sequence). Germline trimming cut 9 bases from V and 7 bases from J; bases unmatched to any gene: 5. There are 13 residues in the CDR3. Variable domain in full (rest from reference TRBV15 and TRBJ1-4): DAMVIQNPRYQVTQFGKPVTLSCSQTLNHNVMYWYQQKSSQAPKLLFHYYDKDFNNEADTPDNFQSRRPNTSFCFLDIRSPGLGDTAMYLCATGTGASEKLFFGSGTQLSVL.